This TCR beta chain is from a study of blood T cell repertoires in COVID-19. Study overall: The United States, Italy and Spain were the sources of the acute and convalescent COVID-19 samples.

From germline, CDR1 is LNHDA and CDR2 SQIVND (reference sequence). V was pared by 8 bases and J by 3 bases, with 14 bases between. The CDR3 contains 14 residues. The protocol was immunoSEQ multiplex PCR, while the TCRdb copy is restricted to in-frame clones and leaves out a portion. The repertoire holds nearly 200,000 clones, approximately 80% seen once, with around 20% in the top ten. This sequence was found in a human donor in a cohort sampled during active COVID-19. This chain joins TRBV19 and TRBJ1-3; a weak D match, TRBD1 (6 bases). What was sequenced was peripheral blood. The CDR3 region has the DNA TGTGCCAGTTCCGGACAGTTTGGTGGAAACACCATATATTTT. Its translation: CASSGQFGGNTIYF. The variable domain in full, with the rest retrieved from reference TRBV19 and TRBJ1-3, is DGGITQSPKYLFRKEGQNVTLSCEQNLNHDAMYWYRQDPGQGLRLIYYSQIVNDFQKGDIAEGYSVSREKKESFPLTVTSAQKNPTAFYLCASSGQFGGNTIYFGEGSWLTVV.